The 30 T cell receptor beta chains below all came from one sample that was sequenced in a study of T-cell reconstitution after alpha-beta-depleted transplantation in children. For TCRbeta, the library was prepared with unique molecular identifiers. TCRdb analysed the PCR reads with MiXCR anew, one entry per CDR3 protein. This sample has over 100,000 distinct CDR3 sequences, with over 9% found just once. Specimen: PBMCs, collected before TCRalphabeta/CD19-depleted stem cell transplant. The receptors derive from a boy younger than 10 with acute lymphoblastic leukemia, due to receive a stem cell transplant.

This chain connects TRBV6-5 to TRBJ2-1; TRBD1 matches at 9 bases. Germline trimming cut 5 bases from V and 7 bases from J; bases unmatched to any gene: 9. Looked up from germline, CDR1 is MNHEY and CDR2 is SVGAGI. The CDR3 length is 15 residues. CDR3 in amino acids: CASSPDRGYVNEQFF. The CDR3 DNA sequence: TGTGCCAGCAGTCCCGACAGGGGGTATGTAAATGAGCAGTTCTTC.

The chain has TRBV27 and TRBJ1-1; 8 bases agree with TRBD1. CDR3 length: 15 residues. V shed 2 bases and J 6 bases; nucleotides not matched to a gene: 8. Germline values: CDR1 MNHEY, CDR2 SMNVEV (reference sequence). CDR3 protein: CASSLTGGSMAEAFF. The CDR3, as DNA: TGTGCCAGCAGTTTAACAGGGGGGTCGATGGCTGAAGCTTTCTTT.

This chain uses TRBV20-1 with TRBJ2-7, with D maybe TRBD2 (6 bases). V lost 2 bases and J lost 2, with 16 bases in between. This CDR3 region has 15 residues. CDR1 DFQATT and CDR2 SNEGSKA come from the germline V gene (reference sequence). The CDR3 reads CSARRLWGGPYEQYF. The CDR3 DNA follows: TGCAGTGCTAGACGACTTTGGGGAGGTCCCTACGAGCAGTACTTC.

The chain couples TRBV30 to TRBJ1-4, with D possibly TRBD1 on 5 matching bases. Germline-derived CDR1 and CDR2 are GTSNPN and SVGIG (reference sequence). The CDR3 covers 18 residues. The V end lost 0 bases, the J end lost 6 bases, and 23 bases lay between the germline ends. DNA for the CDR3: TGTGCCTGGAGTGTAAGGCTTCGGGACCCCGGGGCGTATGAAAAACTGTTTTTT. Protein: CAWSVRLRDPGAYEKLFF.

This clonotype was observed a handful of times. The chain recombines TRBV5-1 with TRBJ2-7; 11 bases align to TRBD2. V gave up 8 bases and J gave up 5 bases; unmatched junction bases: 9. This CDR3 spans 14 amino acids. Germline-derived CDR1 and CDR2 are SGHRS and YFSETQ. CDR3 coding DNA: TGCGCCAGAAGTACTAGCGGGAGTACCAACGAGCAGTACTTC. Translating it yields CARSTSGSTNEQYF.

Many counts were recorded for this clonotype. The CDR3 sequence: CASSAGDSYEQYF. Here the CDR3 DNA reads TGTGCCAGCAGCGCTGGAGACTCCTACGAGCAGTACTTC. V is TRBV7-9 and J is TRBJ2-7; no reliable D call. The germline gives CDR1 SEHNR, CDR2 FQNEAQ (reference sequence). The length of the CDR3 is 13 residues. V was clipped by 5 bases and J by 0 bases, with 8 bases between them.

This clonotype has just a few counts. The V gene is TRBV30, the J gene TRBJ1-1; possibly TRBD1 for D (5 bases). CDR1 GTSNPN and CDR2 SVGIG come from the germline V gene (reference sequence). Trimming stripped 3 bases from V and 0 bases from J, with 8 bases between. This CDR3 region has 13 residues. The CDR3 here is CAWRGHVNTEAFF. For the CDR3, the DNA is TGTGCCTGGAGAGGACACGTGAACACTGAAGCTTTCTTT.

The rearrangement uses TRBV5-1 and TRBJ1-6; a possible D gene is TRBD1 (6 bases). Germline assignment: CDR1 SGHRS and CDR2 YFSETQ. The CDR3 consists of 15 residues. V shed 2 bases and J shed 7 bases, with 13 bases lying between them. DNA for the CDR3: TGCGCCAGCAGCTTTGACGGTGGGGGCAATTCACCCCTCCACTTT. As protein: CASSFDGGGNSPLHF.

Only a few counts were recorded for this clonotype. The gene calls are TRBV2 and TRBJ1-4; TRBD1 aligns across 12 bases. Germline V lookup: CDR1 SNHLY, CDR2 FYNNEI. The CDR3 is 15 residues long. Trimming at V came to 7 bases and at J to 8 bases, leaving 8 bases not matched to a gene. The DNA for the CDR3 is TGTGCCAGCACCACCGGGACAGGGGGCGGCGAAAAACTGTTTTTT. Protein product: CASTTGTGGGEKLFF.

The V gene is TRBV27, the J gene TRBJ2-4, with 12 bases that match TRBD1. Unmatched junction bases numbered 11, after V lost 5 bases and J lost 9 bases. The CDR3 consists of 16 residues. CDR1 is MNHEY, CDR2 SMNVEV, per germline (reference sequence). CDR3 sequence reads: CASSPGTGGSRGIQYF. DNA of the CDR3: TGTGCCAGCAGTCCCGGGACAGGGGGCAGTAGGGGCATTCAGTACTTC.

In its sample, this clonotype was seen a few times. The chain uses TRBV20-1 and TRBJ2-7, with TRBD1 matching 9 bases. The V and J ends lost 6 bases and 4 bases, in that order; junction bases with no gene match: 4. Germline V gene sequence: CDR1 DFQATT, CDR2 SNEGSKA (reference sequence). The CDR3 is 12 residues long. DNA of the CDR3: TGCAGTGCGGACAGGGGAGGATACGAGCAGTACTTC. Translating it yields CSADRGGYEQYF.

In its sample, this clonotype was seen many times. The V gene is TRBV11-2, the J gene TRBJ2-2; possibly TRBD1 for D (5 bases). This CDR3 is built from 14 residues. In germline, CDR1 is SGHAT, CDR2 FQNNGV. V was trimmed by 2 bases and J by 11 bases, leaving 15 bases between them. The CDR3 DNA reads TGTGCCAGCAGCTTACGCCCCGGGCAGGGCGAGCTGTTTTTT. Encoded protein: CASSLRPGQGELFF.

This clonotype was found many times. V usage is TRBV5-1 and J usage is TRBJ2-1; 14 positions match TRBD2. Looked up from germline, CDR1 is SGHRS and CDR2 is YFSETQ. The J segment lost 8 bases and the V segment lost 4 bases, leaving 14 bases of the junction unmatched. The CDR3 loop spans 18 amino acids. CDR3 sequence: CASSPDKGLAGVFDEQFF. The CDR3 DNA follows: TGCGCCAGCAGCCCAGATAAGGGACTAGCGGGAGTGTTCGATGAGCAGTTCTTC.

This clonotype was detected a few times. The V and J genes are TRBV28 and TRBJ2-5; 8 bases are shared with TRBD1. Germline V gives CDR1 MDHEN, CDR2 SYDVKM. The trim removed 5 bases at V and 5 bases at J, leaving 10 bases unmatched. The CDR3 loop spans 15 amino acids. This CDR3 is CASSPRQGWAETQYF. The CDR3 DNA follows: TGTGCCAGCAGTCCCCGACAGGGGTGGGCCGAGACCCAGTACTTC.

This clonotype was seen only a few times. This chain links TRBV6-2 or TRBV6-3 with TRBJ2-4, with D hard to call. The CDR3 totals 12 residues. Trimming took 2 bases from V and 4 from J, leaving 3 bases between them. Germline CDR1 reads MNHEY; CDR2 reads SVGEGT. CDR3 sequence reads: CASSYAKNIQYF. The DNA of the CDR3 is TGTGCCAGCAGTTACGCGAAAAACATTCAGTACTTC.

A word on this clonotype: A much larger clonotype is one base distant, so this may be a read error. The chain couples TRBV11-2 to TRBJ1-1, with D unclear. V lost 3 bases and J 3 bases, leaving 8 bases between the germline ends. In germline, CDR1 is SGHAT, CDR2 FQNNGV. The CDR3 covers 13 residues. The CDR3 spells CASSFVSYTEAFF. CDR3 DNA: TGTGCCAGCAGCTTTGTGAGCTACACTGAAGCTTTCTTT.

Only a few counts were recorded for this clonotype. The chain links TRBV5-1 to TRBJ1-5; D call uncertain. The V end was cut by 0 bases, the J end by 2 bases, with 6 bases between. CDR1 is SGHRS, CDR2 YFSETQ, per germline. The CDR3 loop spans 14 amino acids. CDR3 DNA: TGCGCCAGCAGCTTGGACTCAGGCAATCAGCCCCAGCATTTT. This translates into CASSLDSGNQPQHF.

The V call is TRBV15, the J call TRBJ2-7; D uncertain. V shed 0 bases and J shed 12 bases, with 15 bases lying between them. The CDR3 runs to 13 residues. Germline V gene sequence: CDR1 LNHNV, CDR2 YYDKDF (reference sequence). CDR3 DNA: TGTGCCACCAGCAGAGATAGATCCATCGGCCGGTACTTC. Amino acid sequence: CATSRDRSIGRYF. The whole variable domain, remainder taken from reference TRBV15 and TRBJ2-7, is DAMVIQNPRYQVTQFGKPVTLSCSQTLNHNVMYWYQQKSSQAPKLLFHYYDKDFNNEADTPDNFQSRRPNTSFCFLDIRSPGLGDTAMYLCATSRDRSIGRYFGPGTRLTVT.

This clonotype has more than one count but fewer than ten. The chain carries TRBV28 and TRBJ2-7, with 8 bases matching TRBD2. Germline-derived CDR1 and CDR2 are MDHEN and SYDVKM. After removal of 2 bases from V and 4 bases from J, the junction contained 7 bases not matched to a gene. There are 15 residues in the CDR3. The CDR3 nucleotides are TGTGCCAGCAGTTTAACGGGACTAGGAGCGTACGAGCAGTACTTC. It encodes CASSLTGLGAYEQYF.

This clonotype was detected only a few times. The rearrangement uses TRBV29-1 and TRBJ2-2, with 7 bases aligning to TRBD1. This CDR3 spans 14 amino acids. Germline loops: CDR1 SQVTM, CDR2 ANQGSEA. CDR3 bases: TGCGGGGGATTCAGGACAGGGAACACCGGGGAGCTGTTTTTT. This encodes CGGFRTGNTGELFF.

This clonotype has only a few counts. V and J are TRBV10-3 and TRBJ1-1; D is undetermined. CDR3 size: 14 residues. V was cut by 0 bases and J by 2 bases, with 7 bases left in between. The V gene's germline CDR1 is ENHRY and CDR2 SYGVKD. CDR3: CAISESTPNTEAFF. DNA for the CDR3: TGTGCCATCAGTGAGTCCACCCCTAACACTGAAGCTTTCTTT.

This clonotype is deemed large. V usage is TRBV24-1 and J usage is TRBJ2-1; TRBD2 aligns across 7 bases. J was trimmed by 9 bases and V by 3 bases; bases with no gene match: 4. The germline CDR1 and CDR2 sequences are KGHDR and SFDVKD. The CDR3 covers 13 residues. Here the CDR3 DNA reads TGTGCCACCAGTGATCTCTGGGGGGGTGAGCAGTTCTTC. Amino acids: CATSDLWGGEQFF.

This chain connects TRBV12-5 to TRBJ2-3, with D possibly being TRBD1 or TRBD2 (5 bases each). V lost 0 bases, J lost 4 bases, and 11 bases lay in between. CDR1 LGHNT and CDR2 FRNRAP come from the germline V gene. CDR3 length: 15 residues. CDR3 sequence (DNA): TGTGCTAGTGGTTTGGTAGCCGGGGCGGCAGATACGCAGTATTTT. Translation: CASGLVAGAADTQYF.

This clonotype was counted once. V is TRBV20-1 and J is TRBJ1-5; a possible D gene is TRBD1 (6 bases). Per germline, CDR1 DFQATT and CDR2 SNEGSKA (reference sequence). The V gene lost 0 bases and the J gene lost 10 bases, with 22 bases spanning the gap. The CDR3 runs 16 residues. The CDR3 loop is CSARDRHKRGLHPQHF. The CDR3 coding sequence is TGCAGTGCTAGAGATCGACATAAGAGGGGGTTACATCCCCAGCATTTT.

The gene calls are TRBV12-3 or TRBV12-4 and TRBJ1-3, with D uncertain. The V and J ends lost 1 base and 2 bases respectively, with 12 bases between them. The CDR3 contains 16 residues. CDR3 coding DNA: TGTGCCAGCAGTTTAGGGACCTACCCTGCTGGAAACACCATATATTTT. Its translation is CASSLGTYPAGNTIYF.

This clonotype has more than one count but fewer than ten. The chain combines TRBV29-1 with TRBJ1-2; tentative D call: TRBD1 (6 bases). With 3 bases removed from V and 8 bases from J, the gap between germline ends came to 16 bases. CDR1 is SQVTM, CDR2 ANQGSEA, per germline. The CDR3 has 13 residues. The CDR3 DNA sequence: TGCAGCGTTGAGGGGCAGGGGATAGTCGGCTACACCTTC. Encoded protein: CSVEGQGIVGYTF.

This clonotype was counted many times. V is TRBV5-5 and J is TRBJ1-1; D is unresolved. From germline, CDR1 is SGHKS and CDR2 YYEKEE (reference sequence). V dropped 0 bases and J dropped 6 bases, with 9 bases sitting between them. The CDR3 spans 13 residues. The CDR3, as DNA: TGTGCCAGCAGCTTGGAGATGATGGCTGAAGCTTTCTTT. Translating it yields CASSLEMMAEAFF.

The rearrangement joins TRBV30 to TRBJ2-7; 7 bases line up with TRBD2. The CDR3 contains 15 residues. The ends lost 7 bases at V and 4 bases at J; junction bases unmatched: 16. Germline CDR1 GTSNPN, CDR2 SVGIG (reference sequence). This CDR3 is CASGRWASGRYEQYF. CDR3 nucleotides: TGTGCCTCGGGCCGGTGGGCTAGCGGTCGGTACGAGCAGTACTTC.

The rearrangement links TRBV6-5 to TRBJ1-6; 8 bases fit TRBD1. Germline V gene sequence: CDR1 MNHEY, CDR2 SVGAGI. The CDR3 totals 15 residues. J gave up 6 bases and V 6 bases, and 7 bases lay outside the gene matches. CDR3 in DNA: TGTGCCAGCAGCTACGGACAGGGAGTTAATTCACCCCTCCACTTT. The encoded protein is CASSYGQGVNSPLHF.

This clonotype was recorded a few times. The chain recombines TRBV20-1 with TRBJ2-7; TRBD1 aligns across 7 bases. V lost 4 bases to trimming and J lost 3 bases; unmatched junction nucleotides: 6. Per germline, CDR1 DFQATT and CDR2 SNEGSKA (reference sequence). The CDR3 covers 13 residues. The CDR3 loop reads CSATGQASYEQYF. DNA of the CDR3: TGCAGTGCTACAGGACAGGCGAGCTACGAGCAGTACTTC.